The present T cell receptor beta chain was sequenced within a study of T cells in tuberculosis. Study background: Within 7 days of starting treatment, or before, PBMC were stored.

The CDR3 extends over 15 amino acids. After removal of 3 bases from V and 8 bases from J, the junction contained 10 bases not matched to a gene. The germline gives CDR1 SGDLS, CDR2 YYNGEE. Time point defined: new active TB diagnosis, blood taken before or within 7 days of starting treatment. Each donor contributed roughly 100,000 T cells on average, unsorted. Clones were sequenced by immunoSEQ multiplex PCR, and TCRdb holds only the in-frame ones, with some missing. This table has roughly 34,000 clones, approximately 93% appearing once. The V and J genes are TRBV9 and TRBJ2-1; 8 nucleotides agree with TRBD2. The receptor was derived from an adult with tuberculosis. This sample comprised PBMCs, obtained at tuberculosis diagnosis. This chain's CDR3 is CASSGSGALRDEQFF. The CDR3 DNA follows: TGTGCCAGCAGCGGTAGCGGGGCCCTGAGGGATGAGCAGTTCTTC.